These 27 T cell receptor beta chains were sequenced from one sample in a study of cytomegalovirus exposure and HLA in healthy donors. With 60 Vbeta and 13 Jbeta primers, the PCR was carried out. The method was immunoSEQ multiplex PCR; TCRdb's version includes in-frame clones alone and lacks a portion of them. The sample has roughly 190,000 clones, around 75% seen once. The sample was PBMCs. The receptors were gathered from a woman aged 50 to 65 in good health and CMV-seronegative.

The chain is built from TRBV6-6 and TRBJ2-3; D possibly corresponds to TRBD2 (7 bases). This CDR3 spans 16 amino acids. Germline-derived CDR1 and CDR2 are MNHNY and SVGAGI (reference sequence). Trimming removed 0 bases at V and 5 bases at J, with 15 bases between. CDR3 coding DNA: TGTGCCAGCAGTTACTCTTACCGGGGGGCGGGAGATACGCAGTATTTT. It encodes CASSYSYRGAGDTQYF.

The V call is TRBV7-2, the J call TRBJ1-5; D perhaps matches TRBD1 (5 bases). Germline assignment: CDR1 SGHTA and CDR2 FQGNSA. The CDR3 has 16 residues. Trimming left V 1 base short and J 0 bases short, with 10 bases between. This CDR3 reads CASSLGTLYSNQPQHF. CDR3 nucleotides: TGTGCCAGCAGCTTAGGGACACTTTATAGCAATCAGCCCCAGCATTTT. Using reference TRBV7-2 and TRBJ1-5 for the parts outside the CDR3, the full variable domain is GAGVSQSPSNKVTEKGKDVELRCDPISGHTALYWYRQSLGQGLEFLIYFQGNSAPDKSGLPSDRFSAERTGGSVSTLTIQRTQQEDSAVYLCASSLGTLYSNQPQHFGDGTRLSIL.

This clone was seen only once. J is TRBJ2-7 and V is TRBV10-3, with D perhaps matching TRBD2 (5 bases). Germline loops: CDR1 ENHRY, CDR2 SYGVKD. Between the trimmed V and J ends, which lost 10 bases and 0 bases, there was a span of 16 bases. The CDR3 covers 14 residues. The CDR3 is CATERVGYSYEQYF. The CDR3 coding sequence is TGTGCCACCGAGAGGGTGGGCTACTCCTACGAGCAGTACTTC.

The rearrangement links TRBV5-6 to TRBJ2-2; tentatively, D is TRBD1 (5 bases). Germline loops: CDR1 SGHDT, CDR2 YYEEEE. V was pared by 4 bases and J by 2 bases, with 12 bases between. CDR3 length: 15 amino acids. CDR3 sequence (DNA): TGTGCCAGCAGCCCTAGGGGATTTAACACCGGGGAGCTGTTTTTT. It specifies CASSPRGFNTGELFF.

The chain combines TRBV10-3 with TRBJ1-5, with 7 bases matching TRBD1. Germline CDR1 ENHRY, CDR2 SYGVKD. The CDR3 is made up of 15 amino acids. V trimming: 6 bases; J trimming: 2 bases; junction bases outside the gene matches: 7. The CDR3 is CAISQGDRGNQPQHF. CDR3 nucleotides: TGTGCCATCAGCCAGGGGGACCGGGGCAATCAGCCCCAGCATTTT.

The chain is built from TRBV4-3 and TRBJ2-7; 9 bases line up with TRBD1. This CDR3 comprises 16 residues. J gave up 0 bases and V 1 base, and 4 bases lay outside the gene matches. Germline CDR1 is LGHNA and CDR2 is YSLEER. CDR3 amino acids: CASSQGRTGASYEQYF. CDR3 sequence (DNA): TGCGCCAGCAGCCAAGGGAGGACAGGGGCCTCCTACGAGCAGTACTTC.

V gene TRBV6-6 combines with J gene TRBJ1-1; tentatively, D is TRBD1 (6 bases). This CDR3 region has 13 residues. Between the trimmed V and J ends, which lost 2 bases and 5 bases, there was a span of 9 bases. Germline CDR1 is MNHNY and CDR2 is SVGAGI (reference sequence). The DNA of the CDR3 is TGTGCCAGCAGTTACGGCCAGGGGACTGAAGCTTTCTTT. Translating gives CASSYGQGTEAFF.

V is TRBV28 and J is TRBJ2-7, with 13 bases fitting TRBD2. This CDR3 spans 15 amino acids. Germline assignment: CDR1 MDHEN and CDR2 SYDVKM. V dropped 2 bases and J dropped 2; count of bases not matched to a gene: 0. CDR3 amino acids: CASSLGTSGTYEQYF. CDR3 nucleotide sequence: TGTGCCAGCAGTTTAGGGACTAGCGGGACCTACGAGCAGTACTTC. Using reference TRBV28 and TRBJ2-7 for the parts outside the CDR3, the full variable domain is DVKVTQSSRYLVKRTGEKVFLECVQDMDHENMFWYRQDPGLGLRLIYFSYDVKMKEKGDIPEGYSVSREKKERFSLILESASTNQTSMYLCASSLGTSGTYEQYFGPGTRLTVT.

This chain links TRBV13 with TRBJ1-3; 7 nucleotides align to TRBD1. The V gene end was trimmed by 5 bases and the J gene end by 2 bases; junction bases not matched to a gene: 6. CDR3 size: 15 residues. The V gene's germline CDR1 is PRHDT and CDR2 FYEKMQ (reference sequence). CDR3 nucleotides: TGTGCCAGCAGCACCCGAGGGACAGCTGGAAACACCATATATTTT. Residues: CASSTRGTAGNTIYF.

This clone was detected only once. The chain recombines TRBV6-1 with TRBJ2-7; 13 positions agree with TRBD2. Germline loops: CDR1 MNHNS, CDR2 SASEGT. With 3 bases clipped from V and 4 bases from J, the junction kept 9 bases outside the gene matches. The CDR3 is made up of 17 amino acids. CDR3 coding DNA: TGTGCCAGCAGTGACCCACGGACTAGCGGGGGTCTATACGAGCAGTACTTC. As protein: CASSDPRTSGGLYEQYF.

This clone has only a few counts. The chain joins TRBV29-1 to TRBJ1-1, with a possible D match to TRBD1 (6 bases). This CDR3 comprises 13 residues. CDR1 and CDR2 (germline): SQVTM, ANQGSEA. Trimming removed 6 bases from V and 2 bases from J, with 13 bases in between. DNA of the CDR3: TGCAGCGTACTTCCACAGGGTAACACTGAAGCTTTCTTT. Its protein product is CSVLPQGNTEAFF. Full variable domain (outside the CDR3, taken from reference TRBV29-1 and TRBJ1-1): SAVISQKPSRDICQRGTSLTIQCQVDSQVTMMFWYRQQPGQSLTLIATANQGSEATYESGFVIDKFPISRPNLTFSTLTVSNMSPEDSSIYLCSVLPQGNTEAFFGQGTRLTVV.

The chain carries TRBV6-1 and TRBJ2-7, with unresolved D. V was pared by 6 bases and J by 4 bases, with 13 bases between. Germline V gene lookup returns CDR1 MNHNS and CDR2 SASEGT. CDR3 length equals 13 residues. CDR3 region: CASRRSAQYEQYF. CDR3 DNA: TGTGCCAGCAGGAGAAGTGCCCAATACGAGCAGTACTTC.

V gene TRBV27 combines with J gene TRBJ2-1; D call uncertain. Germline assignment: CDR1 MNHEY and CDR2 SMNVEV (reference sequence). The V end was cut by 6 bases, the J end by 12 bases, with 21 bases between. This CDR3 has 14 amino acids. The CDR3 nucleotides read TGTGCCAGCAGCCCCTCTACGGCTCCCCGGAGGCAGTTCTTC. It yields the protein CASSPSTAPRRQFF.

This chain joins TRBV11-2 and TRBJ2-7; 7 bases map to TRBD1. This CDR3 comprises 15 residues. Per the germline V gene, CDR1 is SGHAT and CDR2 is FQNNGV. The ends lost 1 base at V and 3 bases at J; junction bases unmatched: 6. The CDR3 sequence: CASSLGGTANYEQYF. CDR3 nucleotides: TGTGCCAGCAGCTTAGGTGGGACAGCGAACTACGAGCAGTACTTC.

This rearrangement joins TRBV7-2 to TRBJ2-1; 9 nucleotides agree with TRBD2. V lost 3 bases and J lost 10; bases outside the gene matches: 10. The CDR3 runs 15 residues. Per germline, CDR1 SGHTA and CDR2 FQGNSA. CDR3 amino acids: CASSFFEGSGGEQFF. Here the CDR3 DNA reads TGTGCCAGCAGCTTCTTTGAGGGTAGCGGGGGAGAGCAGTTCTTC.

This clone was seen a single time. The V and J genes are TRBV6-6 and TRBJ1-1, with D maybe TRBD1 (6 bases). This CDR3 comprises 16 residues. Trimming shortened V by 6 bases and J by 1 base, and 18 bases separated the two germline ends. CDR1 is MNHNY, CDR2 SVGAGI, per germline (reference sequence). CDR3 nucleotides: TGTGCCAGCAGAGACCTCCAGGGGACCGGGAACACTGAAGCTTTCTTT. Encoded protein: CASRDLQGTGNTEAFF.

V gene TRBV19 combines with J gene TRBJ2-3; possibly TRBD2 for D (6 bases). CDR3 length: 16 residues. The ends were cut back, 3 bases at V and 7 bases at J, with 20 bases in the middle. The V gene's germline CDR1 is LNHDA and CDR2 SQIVND (reference sequence). Here the CDR3 DNA reads TGTGCCAGTAGTATGACATCCGGGGGAGGTAGAAATACGCAGTATTTT. Its translation is CASSMTSGGGRNTQYF. Full variable domain (remainder filled in from reference TRBV19 and TRBJ2-3): DGGITQSPKYLFRKEGQNVTLSCEQNLNHDAMYWYRQDPGQGLRLIYYSQIVNDFQKGDIAEGYSVSREKKESFPLTVTSAQKNPTAFYLCASSMTSGGGRNTQYFGPGTRLTVL.

CDR3 coding DNA: TGTGCCAGCAGTTACCAGGGGACACATTCCCAAGAGACCCAGTACTTC. Amino acids: CASSYQGTHSQETQYF. V gene TRBV6-6 combines with J gene TRBJ2-7; tentative D call: TRBD1 (6 bases). The end of the DNA aligns better with TRBJ2-5, so the J call may be wrong. The CDR3 contains 16 residues. Germline V lookup: CDR1 MNHNY, CDR2 SVGAGI (reference sequence).

The J gene is TRBJ2-3, the V gene TRBV19, with D perhaps TRBD1 (6 bases). Trimming took off 1 base at V and 10 bases at J, with 9 bases between the two ends. The germline V gene encodes CDR1 LNHDA and CDR2 SQIVND (reference sequence). This CDR3 spans 12 amino acids. This CDR3 is CASSIVQGPQYF. For the CDR3, the DNA is TGTGCCAGTAGTATAGTACAGGGCCCGCAGTATTTT.

V and J are TRBV7-2 and TRBJ2-2, with D perhaps matching TRBD2 (6 bases). V was clipped by 2 bases and J by 5 bases, with 12 bases between them. Germline V lookup: CDR1 SGHTA, CDR2 FQGNSA. CDR3 length: 15 residues. CDR3 sequence (DNA): TGTGCCAGCAGCTTATTGGGAGGACGGACCGGGGAGCTGTTTTTT. Residues: CASSLLGGRTGELFF.

V and J are TRBV7-2 and TRBJ2-1, with 11 bases lining up with TRBD2. Germline V gene lookup returns CDR1 SGHTA and CDR2 FQGNSA. The length of the CDR3 is 15 residues. Trimming cost V 5 bases and J 9 bases; bases outside gene matches: 9. CDR3 sequence (DNA): TGTGCCAGCAGCCAAACTAGCGGGAGTGACCGTGAGCAGTTCTTC. This gives the protein CASSQTSGSDREQFF.

This clone was found once. The chain has TRBV28 and TRBJ1-5, with 7 nucleotides matching TRBD1. Trimming took 3 bases from V and 5 from J; bases not matched to a gene: 19. CDR3 length: 19 amino acids. The germline gives CDR1 MDHEN, CDR2 SYDVKM. The CDR3 region is CASSFDREMGYRLDQPQHF. Here the CDR3 DNA reads TGTGCCAGCAGTTTCGACAGGGAAATGGGGTACAGGCTCGATCAGCCCCAGCATTTT.

The chain couples TRBV5-1 to TRBJ1-3; 8 nucleotides line up with TRBD1. V trimming: 0 bases; J trimming: 0 bases; junction bases outside the gene matches: 5. CDR1 and CDR2 (germline): SGHRS, YFSETQ. There are 17 residues in the CDR3. The CDR3 DNA is TGCGCCAGCAGCTTGGGACGGACAGGGCTCTCTGGAAACACCATATATTTT. This gives the protein CASSLGRTGLSGNTIYF.

The chain is built from TRBV4-1 and TRBJ1-2, with 11 bases that match TRBD1. CDR3 length equals 17 residues. With V trimmed by 4 bases and J by 3 bases, 10 bases remained unmatched. Germline V gives CDR1 MGHRA, CDR2 YSYEKL. CDR3 amino acids: CASSPGTGGLSDYGYTF. The DNA of the CDR3 is TGCGCCAGCAGCCCCGGGACAGGGGGTCTATCAGACTATGGCTACACCTTC.

CDR3 bases: TGTGCCACCAGCAGAGCCCCCAAGCGGGACAATGAGCAGTTCTTC. It translates to CATSRAPKRDNEQFF. The chain recombines TRBV15 with TRBJ2-1, with a tentative D call TRBD2 (6 bases). V was clipped by 1 base and J by 5 bases, with 12 bases between them. Looked up from germline, CDR1 is LNHNV and CDR2 is YYDKDF (reference sequence). The CDR3 contains 15 residues.

The V and J genes are TRBV28 and TRBJ2-2, with TRBD2 matching 11 bases. Per germline, CDR1 MDHEN and CDR2 SYDVKM. The CDR3 extends over 15 amino acids. V shed 5 bases, J shed 7 bases, and the junction held 6 bases outside the gene matches. The CDR3 coding sequence is TGTGCCAGCAGTGAACTAGCGGGAGTCGGCGGGGAGCTGTTTTTT. This codes for CASSELAGVGGELFF.

The V gene is TRBV6-5, the J gene TRBJ2-2; 10 bases are a match to TRBD2. Germline V gene lookup returns CDR1 MNHEY and CDR2 SVGAGI. This CDR3 is built from 14 residues. Trimming cost V 6 bases and J 5 bases; bases outside gene matches: 3. The CDR3 reads CASRGTSATGELFF. The CDR3 DNA follows: TGTGCCAGCAGAGGGACTAGCGCAACCGGGGAGCTGTTTTTT.